This TCR beta chain comes out of a study of long-term antiretroviral therapy in people with HIV (dated by TCRdb to between 2020 and 2023). As for the study more broadly: The earliest samples were collected approximately a decade before the 2015 WHO recommendation for immediate ART, a period when ART was typically delayed until CD4 counts fell. A retrospective serial study tested whether changes in peripheral blood TRB repertoire composition and diversity were associated with ART initiation and durable HIV suppression. Test extractions of a monoclonal T-cell line alongside 30 or so polyclonal samples showed no cross-contamination during QIAcube processing. About 40% of the 30 participants with HIV were female. A total of some 200 cryopreserved PBMC samples came from a few dozen adults with confirmed HIV infection and were collected serially over a mean of approximately 6 years (range 1-12).

Including the terminal cysteine and phenylalanine, the CDR3 comprises 12 residues. CDR3 DNA is the only sequence kept; it has 36 bases, read in frame from the first base. CDR1 and CDR2, looked up from the germline V gene, are KGHSH and LQKENI. V is pared back by 6 bases and J by 6 bases, with 12 bases lying between the germline termini. Participants were included only if at least one PBMC sample before ART initiation and at least two post-ART samples were available. All participants with HIV were treated in the United States of America. Cryopreserved samples of about 0.95-11 million PBMC were thawed and washed before DNA extraction. At the time of the earliest PBMC sample, participants with HIV were aged between roughly 20 and 60 years. Each participant contributed PBMC samples from 1-4 timepoints before ART initiation and 2-8 timepoints after ART initiation, with a median of 7 samples. Serial HIV viral load, CD4+ T-cell count, ART history and demographic data were obtained for every participant. A Qiagen kit on a QIAcube was used to extract genomic DNA from unsorted PBMC, with samples processed in batches of 12.

The immunoSEQ hsTCRB v3.0 assay was used at survey level resolution for TRB variable region sequencing. The target sequencing depth for TRB was roughly 40,000-55,000 T-cell genomes per sample. An Illumina MiSeq with a v3 150-cycle kit was used to sequence the pooled TRB libraries. In the original analysis: Repertoire analysis was run in R within a reproducible Nextflow workflow that covered QC, data transformation and analysis. LymphoSeq2, an R package for AIRR-Seq data exploration, was used to implement custom analyses. Four samples that produced fewer than 5000 total TRB sequences were removed, so approximately 190 HIV repertoires were analyzed. Among the approximately 190 retained HIV repertoires, approximately 61 were collected before ART initiation and 129 after ART initiation. Repertoires were downsampled to 5000 TRB nucleotide sequences, and summary statistics were averaged over 100 downsampling iterations. The analysis kept only TRB sequences whose CDR3 regions were at least seven amino acids long. Diversity was assessed using a clonality score derived from Shannon entropy and using the Gini coefficient. In the repertoire networks, any two of the top 5000 CDR3 amino acid sequences were linked whenever the two sequences differed by an edit distance of one. For TRB CDR3 amino acid sequences, antigen specificity groups and MHC restriction were predicted with GLIPH2. CDR3 amino acid sequences were matched against VDJdb and McPAS-TCR to flag known CMV, EBV, HIV or tissue antigen associations. Pre-ART, post-ART and control groups were compared with Wilcoxon signed-rank tests and Holm-Bonferroni correction. TCRdb limited this immuneACCESS table to in-frame rearrangements with V and J called. A share of clones is missing; checked studies link under half to unresolved V genes, and the rest is unexplained. The V and J calls and clone size come from that table; D and trimming were worked out from the DNA. This sample is represented by some 19,000 clones; roughly 72% of them were singletons. 6.9% of the sample is held by the ten biggest clonotypes.

Regarding this clone: Its binding antigen is unknown. It has no much larger one-base neighbor in the sample; base qualities were not kept.

General findings and caveats noted by the study authors: Because cell numbers in pre-ART samples were limited, unsorted PBMC were profiled instead of sorted CD4+ and CD8+ T cells. Compared with controls, HIV repertoires had narrower CDR3 length ranges, and the network structure pointed to an antigen-experienced repertoire that shifted only slightly toward naive after ART. Limited PBMC availability meant only the TCR beta chain was sequenced, without alpha chain pairing. The samples span the years 2004 to 2017, and the ART regimens used may be less effective than current regimens. Starting ART was linked to a significant rise in TRB diversity, yet even after long-term ART the diversity remained significantly lower than in transplant donor controls. Inferences about post-ART repertoire changes were limited because no data were available on ART adherence, viral resistance or therapy changes. At every time point, the repertoire was dominated by expanded TRB clones first identified before ART initiation, although this dominance fluctuated and, in many PLHIV, declined after ART.

This sequence originates from a man aged 50 to 59 with HIV. Sequences were derived from unsorted PBMCs, sampled 2.2 years after starting antiretroviral therapy. The chain is encoded by TRBV18 joined to TRBJ2-7, with no D gene named confidently. The CDR3 loop reads CASSLYNSEQYF. In nucleotide form, the sequence is TGTGCCAGCTCCCTCTATAACAGCGAGCAGTACTTC.